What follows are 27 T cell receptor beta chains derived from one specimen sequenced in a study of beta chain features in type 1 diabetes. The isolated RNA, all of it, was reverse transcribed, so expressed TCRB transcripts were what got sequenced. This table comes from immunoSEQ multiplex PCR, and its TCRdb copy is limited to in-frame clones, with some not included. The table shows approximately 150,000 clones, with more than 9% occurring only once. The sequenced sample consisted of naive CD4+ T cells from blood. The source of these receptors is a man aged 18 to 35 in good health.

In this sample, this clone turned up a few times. In nucleotides, the CDR3 is TGTGCCAGCAGTTACGGGGAGACTAGCGGGGGTGAGACCCAGTACTTC. Translating it yields CASSYGETSGGETQYF. V and J are TRBV6-6 and TRBJ2-5, with TRBD2 identical over 12 bases. The CDR3 has 16 amino acids. V was pared by 2 bases and J by 5 bases, with 6 bases of the junction left unmatched. In germline, CDR1 is MNHNY, CDR2 SVGAGI (reference sequence).

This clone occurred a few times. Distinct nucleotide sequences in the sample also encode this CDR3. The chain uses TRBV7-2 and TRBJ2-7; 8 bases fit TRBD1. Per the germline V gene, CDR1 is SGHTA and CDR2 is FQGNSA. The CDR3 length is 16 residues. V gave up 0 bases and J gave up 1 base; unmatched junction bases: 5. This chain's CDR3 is CASSLAGTGVSYEQYF. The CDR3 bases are TGTGCCAGCAGCTTAGCTGGGACAGGAGTATCCTACGAGCAGTACTTC.

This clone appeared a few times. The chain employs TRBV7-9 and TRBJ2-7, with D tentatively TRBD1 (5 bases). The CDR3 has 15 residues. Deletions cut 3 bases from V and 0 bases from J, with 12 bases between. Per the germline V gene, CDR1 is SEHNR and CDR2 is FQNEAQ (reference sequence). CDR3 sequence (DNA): TGTGCCAGCAGCTTCGCGACAGCTAGCTCCTACGAGCAGTACTTC. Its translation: CASSFATASSYEQYF.

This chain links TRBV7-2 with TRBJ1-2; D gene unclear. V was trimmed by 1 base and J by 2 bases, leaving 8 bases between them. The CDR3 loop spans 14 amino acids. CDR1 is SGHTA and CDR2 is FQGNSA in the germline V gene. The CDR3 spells CASSLGQANYGYTF. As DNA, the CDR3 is TGTGCCAGCAGCTTAGGGCAGGCCAACTATGGCTACACCTTC.

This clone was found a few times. This CDR3 reads CASSPSGVTETQYF. The CDR3 DNA reads as TGTGCCAGCAGCCCTAGCGGGGTTACAGAGACCCAGTACTTC. This chain connects TRBV7-2 to TRBJ2-5; TRBD2 matches at 9 bases. J was trimmed by 4 bases and V by 5 bases; bases with no gene match: 5. Germline V gene sequence: CDR1 SGHTA, CDR2 FQGNSA. The length of the CDR3 is 14 residues.

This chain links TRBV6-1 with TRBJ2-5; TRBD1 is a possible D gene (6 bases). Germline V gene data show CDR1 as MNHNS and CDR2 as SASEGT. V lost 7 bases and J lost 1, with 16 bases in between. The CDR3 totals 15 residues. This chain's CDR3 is CASKQGGDLQETQYF. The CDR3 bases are TGTGCCAGCAAACAGGGTGGGGACCTCCAAGAGACCCAGTACTTC.

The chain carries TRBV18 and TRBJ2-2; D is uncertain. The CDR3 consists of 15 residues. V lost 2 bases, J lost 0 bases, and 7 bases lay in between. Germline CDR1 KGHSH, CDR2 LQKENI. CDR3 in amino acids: CASSPWQANTGELFF. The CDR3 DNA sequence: TGTGCCAGCTCACCATGGCAGGCGAACACCGGGGAGCTGTTTTTT.

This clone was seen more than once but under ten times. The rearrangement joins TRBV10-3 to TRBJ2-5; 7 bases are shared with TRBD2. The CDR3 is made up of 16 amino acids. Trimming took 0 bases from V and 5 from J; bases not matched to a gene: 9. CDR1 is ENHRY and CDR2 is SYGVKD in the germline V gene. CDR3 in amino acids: CAISESSSGVGETQYF. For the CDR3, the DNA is TGTGCCATCAGTGAGTCGTCCAGCGGGGTGGGGGAGACCCAGTACTTC.

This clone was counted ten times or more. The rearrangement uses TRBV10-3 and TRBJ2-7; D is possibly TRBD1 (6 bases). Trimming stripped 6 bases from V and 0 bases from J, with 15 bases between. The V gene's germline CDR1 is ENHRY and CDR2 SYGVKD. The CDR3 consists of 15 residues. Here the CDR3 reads CAIRPAGTNSYEQYF. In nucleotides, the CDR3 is TGTGCCATCAGGCCGGCCGGGACAAACTCCTACGAGCAGTACTTC.

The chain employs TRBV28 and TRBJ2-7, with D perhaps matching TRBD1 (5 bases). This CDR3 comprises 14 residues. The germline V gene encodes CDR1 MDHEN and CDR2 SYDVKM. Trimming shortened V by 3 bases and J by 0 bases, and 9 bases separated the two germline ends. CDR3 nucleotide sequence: TGTGCCAGCAGTTTTTACAGGAGCTCCTACGAGCAGTACTTC. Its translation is CASSFYRSSYEQYF.

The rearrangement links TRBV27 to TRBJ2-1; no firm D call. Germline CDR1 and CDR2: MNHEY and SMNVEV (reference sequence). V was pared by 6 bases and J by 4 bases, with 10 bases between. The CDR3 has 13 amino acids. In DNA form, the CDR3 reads TGTGCCAGCAGGCTGAACAGATACAATGAGCAGTTCTTC. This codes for CASRLNRYNEQFF.

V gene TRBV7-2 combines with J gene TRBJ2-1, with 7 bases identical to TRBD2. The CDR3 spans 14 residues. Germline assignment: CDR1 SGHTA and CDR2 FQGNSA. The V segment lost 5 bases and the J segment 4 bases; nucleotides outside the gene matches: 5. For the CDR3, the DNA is TGTGCCAGCAGCAGACTAGCAGGGTACAATGAGCAGTTCTTC. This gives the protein CASSRLAGYNEQFF.

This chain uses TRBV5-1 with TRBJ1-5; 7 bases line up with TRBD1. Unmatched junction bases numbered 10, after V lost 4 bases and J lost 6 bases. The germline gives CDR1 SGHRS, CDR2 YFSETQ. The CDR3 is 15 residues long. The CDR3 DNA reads TGCGCCAGCAGCCCGGAGGGGGCCATGAGTCAGCCCCAGCATTTT. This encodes CASSPEGAMSQPQHF.

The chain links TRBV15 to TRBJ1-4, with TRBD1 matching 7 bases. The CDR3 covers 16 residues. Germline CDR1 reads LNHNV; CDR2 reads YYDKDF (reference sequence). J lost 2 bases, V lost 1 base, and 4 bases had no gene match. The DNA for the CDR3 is TGTGCCACCAGCAGAGGAGGGGGCAGGACTAATGAAAAACTGTTTTTT. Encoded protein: CATSRGGGRTNEKLFF.

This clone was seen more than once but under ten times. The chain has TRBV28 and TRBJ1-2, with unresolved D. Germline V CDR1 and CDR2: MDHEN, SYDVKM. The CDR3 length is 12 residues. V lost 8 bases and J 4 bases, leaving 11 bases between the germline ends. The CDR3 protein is CASRTVLYGYTF. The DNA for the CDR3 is TGTGCCAGCCGAACAGTACTCTATGGCTACACCTTC.

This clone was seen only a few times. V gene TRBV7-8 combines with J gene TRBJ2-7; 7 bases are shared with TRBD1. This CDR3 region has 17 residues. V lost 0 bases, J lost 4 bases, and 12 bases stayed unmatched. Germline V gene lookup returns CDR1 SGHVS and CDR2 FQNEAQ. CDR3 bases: TGTGCCAGCAGCTTAGCGCTATCAAGGACAGGTGCATACGAGCAGTACTTC. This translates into CASSLALSRTGAYEQYF.

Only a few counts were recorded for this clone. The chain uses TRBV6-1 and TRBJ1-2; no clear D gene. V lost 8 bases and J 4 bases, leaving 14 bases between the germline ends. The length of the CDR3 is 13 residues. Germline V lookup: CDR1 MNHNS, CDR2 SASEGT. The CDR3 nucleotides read TGTGCCAGCCACGGACTGGAGGCCTATGGCTACACCTTC. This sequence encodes CASHGLEAYGYTF.

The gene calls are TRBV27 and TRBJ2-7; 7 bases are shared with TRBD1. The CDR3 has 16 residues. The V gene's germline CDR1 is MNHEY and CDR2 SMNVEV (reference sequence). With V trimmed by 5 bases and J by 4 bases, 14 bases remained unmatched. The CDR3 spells CASSRTGAAGIYEQYF. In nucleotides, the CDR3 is TGTGCCAGCAGTCGAACAGGGGCCGCGGGTATTTACGAGCAGTACTTC.

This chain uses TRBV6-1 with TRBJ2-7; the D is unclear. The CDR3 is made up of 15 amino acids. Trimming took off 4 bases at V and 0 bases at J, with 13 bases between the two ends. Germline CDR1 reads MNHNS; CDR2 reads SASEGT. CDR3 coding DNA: TGTGCCAGCAGTGGGTCCCCGCCTAGCTCCTACGAGCAGTACTTC. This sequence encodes CASSGSPPSSYEQYF.

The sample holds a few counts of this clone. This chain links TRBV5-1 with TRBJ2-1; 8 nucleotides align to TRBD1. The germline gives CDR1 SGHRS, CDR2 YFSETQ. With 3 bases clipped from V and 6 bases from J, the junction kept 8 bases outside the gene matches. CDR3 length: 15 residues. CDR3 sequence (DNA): TGCGCCAGCAGCTCCGACCTCACAGGGGGCAATGAGCAGTTCTTC. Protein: CASSSDLTGGNEQFF. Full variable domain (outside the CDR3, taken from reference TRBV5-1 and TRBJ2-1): KAGVTQTPRYLIKTRGQQVTLSCSPISGHRSVSWYQQTPGQGLQFLFEYFSETQRNKGNFPGRFSGRQFSNSRSEMNVSTLELGDSALYLCASSSDLTGGNEQFFGPGTRLTVL.

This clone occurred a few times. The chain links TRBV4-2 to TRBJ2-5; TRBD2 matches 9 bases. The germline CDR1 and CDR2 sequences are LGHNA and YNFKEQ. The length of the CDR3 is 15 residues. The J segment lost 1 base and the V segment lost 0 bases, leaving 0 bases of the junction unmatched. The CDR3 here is CASSQERGGQETQYF. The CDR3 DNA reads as TGTGCCAGCAGCCAAGAGCGGGGGGGCCAAGAGACCCAGTACTTC.

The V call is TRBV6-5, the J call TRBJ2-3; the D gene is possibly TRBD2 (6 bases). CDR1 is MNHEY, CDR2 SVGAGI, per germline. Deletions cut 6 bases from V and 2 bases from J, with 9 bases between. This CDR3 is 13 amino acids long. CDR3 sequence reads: CASRRDLTDTQYF. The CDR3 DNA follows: TGTGCCAGCAGGCGGGACCTCACAGATACGCAGTATTTT.

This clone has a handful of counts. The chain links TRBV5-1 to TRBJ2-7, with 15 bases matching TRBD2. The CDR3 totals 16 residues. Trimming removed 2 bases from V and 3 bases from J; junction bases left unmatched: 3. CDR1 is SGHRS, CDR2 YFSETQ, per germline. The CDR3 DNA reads TGCGCCAGCAGCTTACGGACTAGCGGGGGGGGCTACGAGCAGTACTTC. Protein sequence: CASSLRTSGGGYEQYF.

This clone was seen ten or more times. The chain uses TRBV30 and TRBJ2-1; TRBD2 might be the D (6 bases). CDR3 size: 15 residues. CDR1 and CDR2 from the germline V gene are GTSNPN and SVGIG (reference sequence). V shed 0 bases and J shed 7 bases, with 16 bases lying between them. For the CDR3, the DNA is TGTGCCTGGAGTGTACGATTGGGCGCGGGGAATGAGCAGTTCTTC. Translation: CAWSVRLGAGNEQFF. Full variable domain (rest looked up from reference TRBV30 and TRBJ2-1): SQTIHQWPATLVQPVGSPLSLECTVEGTSNPNLYWYRQAAGRGLQLLFYSVGIGQISSEVPQNLSASRPQDRQFILSSKKLLLSDSGFYLCAWSVRLGAGNEQFFGPGTRLTVL.

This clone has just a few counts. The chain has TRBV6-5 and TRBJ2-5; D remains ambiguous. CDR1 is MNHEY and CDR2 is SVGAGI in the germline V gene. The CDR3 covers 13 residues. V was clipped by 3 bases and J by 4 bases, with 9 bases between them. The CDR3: CASSYAAPETQYF. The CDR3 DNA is TGTGCCAGCAGTTATGCAGCGCCAGAGACCCAGTACTTC.

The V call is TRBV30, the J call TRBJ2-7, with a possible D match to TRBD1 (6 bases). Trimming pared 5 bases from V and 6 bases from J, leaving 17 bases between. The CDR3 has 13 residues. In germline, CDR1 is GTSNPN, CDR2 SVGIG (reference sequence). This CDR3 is CAWLVRGAGEQYF. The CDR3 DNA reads TGTGCCTGGCTTGTCAGGGGTGCTGGCGAGCAGTACTTC.

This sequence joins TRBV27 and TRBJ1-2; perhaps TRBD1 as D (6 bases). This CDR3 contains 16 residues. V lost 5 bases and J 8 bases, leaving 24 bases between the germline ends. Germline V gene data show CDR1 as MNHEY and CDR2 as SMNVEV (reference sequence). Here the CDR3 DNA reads TGTGCCAGCAGTGCGCGGACCCCTCAGGGGTGGGGGGGCTACACCTTC. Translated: CASSARTPQGWGGYTF.